Following are 10 T cell receptor beta chains from one sample sequenced in a study of blood T cell repertoires in COVID-19. TCRdb keeps only in-frame clones here, not all; method: immunoSEQ multiplex PCR. The sample lists hundreds of thousands of clones; approximately 91% were seen once. Sequenced sample: PBMCs or T cells enriched from blood (not recorded which). The receptor set was obtained from a woman aged 25-40 years who had recovered from COVID-19.

The chain recombines TRBV9 with TRBJ2-2; tentative D call: TRBD1 (6 bases). The CDR3 contains 16 residues. V was shortened by 0 bases and J by 6 bases, with 15 bases between the two germline ends. CDR1 SGDLS and CDR2 YYNGEE come from the germline V gene. The CDR3 coding sequence is TGTGCCAGCAGCGTAGCTTCCCAGGGGTCGGCCGGGGAGCTGTTTTTT. Amino acid sequence: CASSVASQGSAGELFF.

The rearrangement links TRBV27 to TRBJ1-2; no definite D call. The CDR3 is made up of 15 amino acids. The V end was cut by 2 bases, the J end by 6 bases, with 16 bases between. CDR1 MNHEY and CDR2 SMNVEV come from the germline V gene (reference sequence). The CDR3 sequence is CASSLSGSRLDGYTF. As DNA, the CDR3 is TGTGCCAGCAGTTTAAGCGGCAGCCGTCTGGATGGCTACACCTTC.

In its sample, this clone was seen a few times. The chain is built from TRBV19 and TRBJ1-2; 8 bases agree with TRBD1. V lost 3 bases, J lost 5 bases, and 8 bases stayed unmatched. CDR1 LNHDA and CDR2 SQIVND come from the germline V gene (reference sequence). The CDR3 extends over 15 amino acids. In nucleotides, the CDR3 is TGTGCCAGTAGTATCCTGGCAGGGGGCGGTTATGGCTACACCTTC. Amino acid sequence: CASSILAGGGYGYTF.

The V and J genes are TRBV4-3 and TRBJ2-7; 9 bases are shared with TRBD1. The CDR3 is 14 residues long. V shed 1 base, J shed 3 bases, and the junction held 1 base outside the gene matches. The germline V gene has CDR1 LGHNA and CDR2 YSLEER. This CDR3 reads CASSQGQGVYEQYF. The CDR3 nucleotides read TGCGCCAGCAGCCAAGGACAGGGGGTCTACGAGCAGTACTTC.

The chain employs TRBV28 and TRBJ2-7, with a weak D call TRBD1 (6 bases). The ends were cut back, 7 bases at V and 0 bases at J, with 16 bases in the middle. Germline-derived CDR1 and CDR2 are MDHEN and SYDVKM. The CDR3 covers 15 residues. CDR3 nucleotides: TGTGCCAGCATCTCAGGGGCCGCTAGCTCCTACGAGCAGTACTTC. It codes for CASISGAASSYEQYF.

This chain joins TRBV30 and TRBJ2-3; possible D gene TRBD2, 5 bases. Trimming took off 5 bases at V and 8 bases at J, with 5 bases between the two ends. Germline V gene data show CDR1 as GTSNPN and CDR2 as SVGIG (reference sequence). This CDR3 region has 9 residues. The CDR3 DNA is TGTGCCTGGCGGGGTACGCAGTATTTT. It translates to CAWRGTQYF.

The chain has TRBV30 and TRBJ2-1; the D is unclear. The CDR3 runs to 13 residues. Germline V gives CDR1 GTSNPN, CDR2 SVGIG (reference sequence). Trimming shortened V by 3 bases and J by 4 bases, and 10 bases separated the two germline ends. CDR3 protein: CAWSVDSYNEQFF. The CDR3 bases are TGTGCCTGGAGCGTTGACTCGTACAATGAGCAGTTCTTC. The variable domain in full, completed from reference TRBV30 and TRBJ2-1, reads SQTIHQWPATLVQPVGSPLSLECTVEGTSNPNLYWYRQAAGRGLQLLFYSVGIGQISSEVPQNLSASRPQDRQFILSSKKLLLSDSGFYLCAWSVDSYNEQFFGPGTRLTVL.

The CDR3 loop reads CASSPGLAGVYEQFF. The CDR3, as DNA: TGTGCCAGCAGCCCCGGACTAGCGGGAGTCTATGAGCAGTTCTTC. The chain uses TRBV7-3 and TRBJ2-1; 13 positions match TRBD2. The CDR3 runs to 15 residues. CDR1 and CDR2 (germline): SGHTA, FQGTGA. V shed 5 bases, J shed 8 bases, and the junction held 6 bases outside the gene matches. Full variable domain (outside the CDR3, taken from reference TRBV7-3 and TRBJ2-1): GAGVSQTPSNKVTEKGKYVELRCDPISGHTALYWYRQSLGQGPEFLIYFQGTGAADDSGLPNDRFFAVRPEGSVSTLKIQRTERGDSAVYLCASSPGLAGVYEQFFGPGTRLTVL.

J is TRBJ2-5 and V is TRBV7-6, with D tentatively TRBD1 (6 bases). The CDR3 is 16 residues long. Looked up from germline, CDR1 is SGHVS and CDR2 is FNYEAQ. V dropped 1 base and J dropped 1 base, with 13 bases sitting between them. The CDR3 DNA follows: TGTGCCAGCAGCTTAGGGGCCGGACAGTTCCAAGAGACCCAGTACTTC. Its protein is CASSLGAGQFQETQYF.

This clone was picked up one time. The rearrangement joins TRBV2 to TRBJ2-1; D gene uncertain. Between the trimmed V and J ends, which lost 6 bases and 6 bases, there was a span of 15 bases. Germline CDR1 is SNHLY and CDR2 is FYNNEI. This CDR3 comprises 14 residues. CDR3 sequence (DNA): TGTGCCAGCAGAAGAGTTCTCCTGAGCAATGAGCAGTTCTTC. Residues: CASRRVLLSNEQFF.